Listed here are 16 T cell receptor beta chains from one sample, sequenced in a study of cytomegalovirus exposure and HLA in healthy donors. TCRdb's table, derived via immunoSEQ multiplex PCR, lists solely in-frame clones and lacks some. The sample carries roughly 150,000 clones, around 92% recorded once. The sequenced sample consisted of PBMCs. Source of these receptors: a young man in good health and CMV-seropositive.

The chain joins TRBV27 to TRBJ2-3; TRBD2 matches 9 bases. The CDR3 loop spans 15 amino acids. Germline trimming cut 6 bases from V and 7 bases from J; bases unmatched to any gene: 11. The germline V gene encodes CDR1 MNHEY and CDR2 SMNVEV (reference sequence). This CDR3 reads CASRLAGAKSHTQYF. In nucleotides, the CDR3 is TGTGCCAGCAGATTAGCGGGGGCGAAAAGCCATACGCAGTATTTT.

V is TRBV7-8 and J is TRBJ1-2, with 8 bases lining up with TRBD1. V lost 3 bases and J lost 8; bases outside the gene matches: 5. The CDR3 has 13 amino acids. Germline CDR1 reads SGHVS; CDR2 reads FQNEAQ. CDR3 DNA: TGTGCCAGCAGCTTGCAGGGGGCGCGGGGCTACACCTTC. This gives the protein CASSLQGARGYTF.

The chain employs TRBV13 and TRBJ1-3; the D is unclear. CDR1 is PRHDT and CDR2 is FYEKMQ in the germline V gene (reference sequence). The length of the CDR3 is 13 residues. V was cut by 2 bases and J by 9 bases, with 11 bases left in between. CDR3 nucleotides: TGTGCCAGCAGCTTAAGGCAAGCGAGCACCATATATTTT. Protein sequence: CASSLRQASTIYF.

The V call is TRBV28, the J call TRBJ2-1; 7 nucleotides agree with TRBD1. J gave up 4 bases and V 8 bases, and 11 bases lay outside the gene matches. From germline, CDR1 is MDHEN and CDR2 SYDVKM. The CDR3 loop spans 15 amino acids. CDR3 sequence (DNA): TGTGCCAGCGGGGACGACAGGGCAATTTACAATGAGCAGTTCTTC. Its translation: CASGDDRAIYNEQFF. Filled out from reference TRBV28 and TRBJ2-1, the complete variable domain reads DVKVTQSSRYLVKRTGEKVFLECVQDMDHENMFWYRQDPGLGLRLIYFSYDVKMKEKGDIPEGYSVSREKKERFSLILESASTNQTSMYLCASGDDRAIYNEQFFGPGTRLTVL.

The rearrangement links TRBV18 to TRBJ2-2; no firm D call. The CDR3 extends over 14 amino acids. The germline gives CDR1 KGHSH, CDR2 LQKENI. V lost 1 base and J 5 bases, leaving 8 bases between the germline ends. The CDR3 protein is CASSPQLNTGELFF. DNA of the CDR3: TGTGCCAGCTCACCACAATTAAATACCGGGGAGCTGTTTTTT.

This clone showed up just once. The identical CDR3 is also encoded by other nucleotide sequences in the sample. The chain is built from TRBV19 and TRBJ2-3; TRBD2 might be the D (6 bases). Germline CDR1 reads LNHDA; CDR2 reads SQIVND (reference sequence). The CDR3 runs 12 residues. V shed 3 bases and J shed 6 bases, with 7 bases lying between them. This CDR3 is CASSIGGDTQYF. The CDR3 nucleotides are TGTGCCAGTAGTATTGGGGGGGATACGCAGTATTTT.

This clone occurred a few times. The rearrangement links TRBV10-1 to TRBJ1-1; D is unresolved. The CDR3 length is 14 residues. Germline V CDR1 and CDR2: WNHNN, SYGVQD (reference sequence). V was trimmed by 0 bases and J by 4 bases, leaving 9 bases between them. This chain's CDR3 is CASSESGISTEAFF. CDR3 in DNA: TGCGCCAGCAGTGAGTCCGGTATTAGCACTGAAGCTTTCTTT.

The table lists this clone with a count of one. The rearrangement uses TRBV6-6 and TRBJ2-5, with D hard to call. Germline V gene lookup returns CDR1 MNHNY and CDR2 SVGAGI (reference sequence). CDR3 length equals 13 residues. With 5 bases removed from V and 2 bases from J, the gap between germline ends came to 9 bases. Written as DNA, the CDR3 is TGTGCCAGCAGTCAAGCCCTACAAGAGACCCAGTACTTC. It translates to CASSQALQETQYF.

The gene calls are TRBV5-5 and TRBJ2-2, with TRBD1 identical over 7 bases. The ends lost 0 bases at V and 7 bases at J; junction bases unmatched: 6. The CDR3 loop spans 15 amino acids. Looked up from germline, CDR1 is SGHKS and CDR2 is YYEKEE (reference sequence). The CDR3 spells CASSLAGGEGGELFF. The CDR3, as DNA: TGTGCCAGCAGCTTGGCAGGGGGAGAAGGCGGGGAGCTGTTTTTT.

This chain links TRBV7-8 with TRBJ2-7; 8 positions match TRBD1. Germline V lookup: CDR1 SGHVS, CDR2 FQNEAQ. The CDR3 covers 12 residues. J gave up 5 bases and V 10 bases, and 7 bases lay outside the gene matches. The CDR3 here is CATQDRDHEQYF. The CDR3, as DNA: TGTGCCACCCAGGACAGGGACCACGAGCAGTACTTC.

The rearrangement links TRBV5-4 to TRBJ2-7; D gene unclear. The CDR3 runs 15 residues. Deletions cut 4 bases from V and 2 bases from J, with 16 bases between. The germline V gene has CDR1 SGHNT and CDR2 YYREEE (reference sequence). The CDR3 region is CASSPRGSPAYEQYF. The DNA for the CDR3 is TGTGCCAGCAGCCCCCGCGGATCCCCAGCCTACGAGCAGTACTTC.

The V and J genes are TRBV2 and TRBJ2-1; TRBD2 matches 13 bases. Germline V gene lookup returns CDR1 SNHLY and CDR2 FYNNEI. The CDR3 extends over 19 amino acids. Trimming took 4 bases from V and 7 from J; bases not matched to a gene: 16. The CDR3: CASSVLGTSGTSHSNEQFF. In nucleotides, the CDR3 is TGTGCCAGCAGTGTATTGGGGACTAGCGGGACCTCCCACTCGAATGAGCAGTTCTTC.

J is TRBJ2-7 and V is TRBV4-2; TRBD2 agrees at 7 bases. The V gene end was trimmed by 4 bases and the J gene end by 4 bases; junction bases not matched to a gene: 13. The CDR3 is 16 residues long. In germline, CDR1 is LGHNA, CDR2 YNFKEQ. As DNA, the CDR3 is TGTGCCAGCAGCCCCCTGGGAGGGGTAAGGGAATACGAGCAGTACTTC. This sequence encodes CASSPLGGVREYEQYF.

CDR3 sequence reads: CASNSGTGSYNEQFF. The CDR3 nucleotides read TGTGCCAGCAACTCCGGGACAGGCAGCTACAATGAGCAGTTCTTC. The V call is TRBV5-4, the J call TRBJ2-1; 8 bases are a match to TRBD1. In germline, CDR1 is SGHNT, CDR2 YYREEE (reference sequence). This CDR3 spans 15 amino acids. Trimming cost V 6 bases and J 3 bases; bases outside gene matches: 8.

This chain links TRBV10-3 with TRBJ2-5; perhaps TRBD2 as D (5 bases). CDR3 size: 12 residues. Trimming took off 4 bases at V and 7 bases at J, with 10 bases between the two ends. Germline loops: CDR1 ENHRY, CDR2 SYGVKD. The DNA for the CDR3 is TGTGCCATCAGTGTAGAGGGAGTGACCCAGTACTTC. Its translation is CAISVEGVTQYF.

The V call is TRBV7-3, the J call TRBJ2-2; D uncertain. Germline CDR1 SGHTA, CDR2 FQGTGA. The V end lost 2 bases, the J end lost 4 bases, and 5 bases lay between the germline ends. The CDR3 sequence is 13 residues long. CDR3 loop: CASSLSVTGELFF. As DNA, the CDR3 is TGTGCCAGCAGCTTATCGGTCACCGGGGAGCTGTTTTTT.